This T cell receptor (beta chain) was captured in a study of T-cell memory formation after mild COVID-19. Study observations and caveats: Pre-infection memory held some responding clones, suggesting pre-existing cross-reactive T cells responded. Mostly located in CM and EM were contracting CD4+ clones, with contracting CD8+ clones located in EMRA.

Germline-derived CDR1 and CDR2 are MDHEN and SYDVKM. V was clipped by 6 bases and J by 4 bases; unmatched bases: 11. CDR3 length equals 16 residues. TCRdb reprocessed the 5' RACE reads with MiXCR, giving one entry per CDR3 protein. The sample holds about 350,000 distinct CDR3 sequences, around 13% seen once. This clonotype has a handful of counts. The antigen remains undetermined. The sequencing input was PBMCs or a T cell subset sorted from them (not recorded which). The receptor's source is a man between 18 and 35 years old who had mild COVID-19 (a few samples of this study predate the infection). Cell type and time point are not known. The genes are TRBV28 and TRBJ2-2; 7 nucleotides agree with TRBD1. CDR3 sequence reads: CASRIPGTATTGELFF. Written as DNA, the CDR3 is TGTGCCAGCAGAATCCCCGGGACAGCAACCACCGGGGAGCTGTTTTTT.